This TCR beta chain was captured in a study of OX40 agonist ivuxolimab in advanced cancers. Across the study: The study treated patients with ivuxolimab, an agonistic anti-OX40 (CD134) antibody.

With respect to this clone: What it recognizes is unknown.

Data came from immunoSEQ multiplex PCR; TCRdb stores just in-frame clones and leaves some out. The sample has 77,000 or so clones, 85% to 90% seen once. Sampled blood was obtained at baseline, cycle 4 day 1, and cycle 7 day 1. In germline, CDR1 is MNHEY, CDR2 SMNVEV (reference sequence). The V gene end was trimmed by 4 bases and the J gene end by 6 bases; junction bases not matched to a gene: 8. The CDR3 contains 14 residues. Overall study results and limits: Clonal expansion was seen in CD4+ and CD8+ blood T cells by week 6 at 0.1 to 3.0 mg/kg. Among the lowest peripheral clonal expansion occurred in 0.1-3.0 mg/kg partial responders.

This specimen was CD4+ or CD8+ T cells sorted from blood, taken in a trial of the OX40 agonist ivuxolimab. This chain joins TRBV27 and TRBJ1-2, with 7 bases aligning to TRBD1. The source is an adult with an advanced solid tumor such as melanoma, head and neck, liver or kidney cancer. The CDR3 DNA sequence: TGTGCCAGCAGTTCCCCAGGGGGAAACGATGGCTACACCTTC. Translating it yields CASSSPGGNDGYTF.